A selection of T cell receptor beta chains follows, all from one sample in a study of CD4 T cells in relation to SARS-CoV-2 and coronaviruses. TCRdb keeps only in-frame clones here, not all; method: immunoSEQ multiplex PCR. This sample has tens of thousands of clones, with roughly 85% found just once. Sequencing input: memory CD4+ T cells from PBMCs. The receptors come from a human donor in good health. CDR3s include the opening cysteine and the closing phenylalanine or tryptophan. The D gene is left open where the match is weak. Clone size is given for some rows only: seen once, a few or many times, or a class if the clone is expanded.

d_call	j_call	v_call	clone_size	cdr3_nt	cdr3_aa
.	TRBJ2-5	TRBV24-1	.	TGTGCCGCCAGTGACCATACCGGACCGCAAGAGACCCAGTACTTC	CAASDHTGPQETQYF
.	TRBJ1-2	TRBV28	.	TGTGCCAGCAGTTTGGACAGAGACTATGGCTACACCTTC	CASSLDRDYGYTF
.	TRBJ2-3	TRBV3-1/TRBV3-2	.	TGTGCCAGCAGCCAAGATTCAACAGGGCGGCGGGATACGCAGTATTTT	CASSQDSTGRRDTQYF
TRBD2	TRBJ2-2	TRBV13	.	TGTGCCAGCAGCTTAAGCGCGGGAGTGAGTACCGGGGAGCTGTTTTTT	CASSLSAGVSTGELFF
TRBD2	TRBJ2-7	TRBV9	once	TGTGCCAGCAGCACCGGGACTAGCGGGACGGAGCAGTACTTC	CASSTGTSGTEQYF
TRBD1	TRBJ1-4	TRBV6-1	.	TGTGCCAGCAGTGCTAGGCAGGGGGCCTCTAATGAAAAACTGTTTTTT	CASSARQGASNEKLFF
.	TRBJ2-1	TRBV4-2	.	TGTGCCAGCAGTAGACAGGACTTTCTATCCTACAATGAGCAGTTCTTC	CASSRQDFLSYNEQFF
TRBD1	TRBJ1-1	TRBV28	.	TGTGCCAGCAGTTTATATGGGACAGACAACACTGAAGCTTTCTTT	CASSLYGTDNTEAFF
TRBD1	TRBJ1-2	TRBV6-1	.	TGTGCCAGCAGTGCCTTACAGGGGCAAGCTAACTATGGCTACACCTTC	CASSALQGQANYGYTF
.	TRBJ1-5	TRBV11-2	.	TGTGCCAGCAGCCACGCACGGCTTTTCGCACATCAGCCCCAGCATTTT	CASSHARLFAHQPQHF
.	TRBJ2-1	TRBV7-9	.	TGTGCCAGCTTACGAACCGGTCGGCGGACCGACTCCTACAATGAGCAGTTCTTC	CASLRTGRRTDSYNEQFF
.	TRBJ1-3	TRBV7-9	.	TGTGCCAGCAGCTTGGACTCAACGGGCGGAAACACCATATATTTT	CASSLDSTGGNTIYF
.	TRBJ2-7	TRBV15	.	TGTGCCACCAGCAGAAGCACCGGACTGGGCTACGAGCAGTACTTC	CATSRSTGLGYEQYF
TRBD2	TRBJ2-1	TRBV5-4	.	TGTGCCAGCAGCTCGGGGACTCGGGGGGGGAATGAGCAGTTCTTC	CASSSGTRGGNEQFF
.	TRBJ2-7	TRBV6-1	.	TGTGCCAGCAGTGAACTCCAGGGCTACGAGCAGTACTTC	CASSELQGYEQYF
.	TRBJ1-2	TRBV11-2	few	TGTGCCAGCAGCTTACGGGGGCTAGATGGCTACACCTTC	CASSLRGLDGYTF
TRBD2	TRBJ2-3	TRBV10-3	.	TGTGCCATCAGAGGACTAGCGGGAGGCACAGATACGCAGTATTTT	CAIRGLAGGTDTQYF
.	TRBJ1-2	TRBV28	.	TGTGCCAGCAGCACGAGTGCCTATGGCTACACCTTC	CASSTSAYGYTF
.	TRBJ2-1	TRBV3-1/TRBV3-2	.	TGTGCCAGCAGCCAAAGGGTCGGGAGATCGGGCAATGAGCAGTTCTTC	CASSQRVGRSGNEQFF
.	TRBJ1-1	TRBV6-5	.	TGTGCCAGCAGTAACCGGGTTTCGAACACTGAAGCTTTCTTT	CASSNRVSNTEAFF